This TCR beta chain was identified in a study of cytomegalovirus exposure and HLA in healthy donors. For the study at large: Genotyping showed roughly 77% of 300 to 450 donors falling in the Caucasian-associated ancestry cluster. Points from the study as a whole: In an earlier analysis, productive rearrangement rates for most beta V segments clustered near 87% or 30%. Rarity held for most TCR sequences, but there were some public TCRs that occurred in many donors.

This CDR3 contains 14 residues. Trimming left V 0 bases short and J 1 base short, with 6 bases between. CDR1 and CDR2 (germline): LNHNV, YYDKDF (reference sequence). As to this clone: Its antigen remains unknown. The same CDR3 also results from other DNA sequences found in this sample.

It was with 60 Vbeta and 13 Jbeta primers that the PCR ran. The method was immunoSEQ multiplex PCR; TCRdb's version includes in-frame clones alone and lacks a portion of them. The sample lists under 200,000 clones; 60% to 80% were seen once. The chain joins TRBV15 to TRBJ1-1; D is ambiguous. The receptor's source is a man aged 45-65 years in good health and CMV-seropositive. Sequenced: PBMCs. This CDR3 is CATSRDRGNTEAFF. The CDR3 DNA reads as TGTGCCACCAGCAGAGATCGGGGGAACACTGAAGCTTTCTTT. The full variable domain, rest sourced from reference TRBV15 and TRBJ1-1, is DAMVIQNPRYQVTQFGKPVTLSCSQTLNHNVMYWYQQKSSQAPKLLFHYYDKDFNNEADTPDNFQSRRPNTSFCFLDIRSPGLGDTAMYLCATSRDRGNTEAFFGQGTRLTVV.